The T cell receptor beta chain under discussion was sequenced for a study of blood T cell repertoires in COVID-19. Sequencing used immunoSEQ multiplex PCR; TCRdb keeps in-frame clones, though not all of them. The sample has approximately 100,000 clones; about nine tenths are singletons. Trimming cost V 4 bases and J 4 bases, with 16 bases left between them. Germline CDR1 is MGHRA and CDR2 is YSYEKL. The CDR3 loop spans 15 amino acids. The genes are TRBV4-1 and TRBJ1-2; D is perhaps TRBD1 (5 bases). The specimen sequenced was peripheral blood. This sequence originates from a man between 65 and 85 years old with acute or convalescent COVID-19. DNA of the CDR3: TGCGCCAGCAGCCCCACTCCGACAGTCGGCTATGGCTACACCTTC. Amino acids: CASSPTPTVGYGYTF.